This TCR beta chain appears in the sequencing data of a study of Graves' ophthalmopathy and Graves' hyperthyroidism. Amplification from RNA transcripts yielded the TCR beta CDR3 regions. First-round RT-PCR employed HTBI primers, with a second-round multiplex PCR after it. TCRdb redid the calling of the multiplex PCR reads with MiXCR, one entry per CDR3 protein. The sample records approximately 1.2 million distinct CDR3 sequences, about two fifths being singletons. The CDR3 loop spans 15 amino acids. Germline CDR1 and CDR2: LNHDA and SQIVND (reference sequence). Losses at the gene ends were 9 bases for V and 1 base for J; bases not matched to a gene: 10. Other autoimmune diseases, uncontrolled infections, pregnancy or lactation excluded patients from enrollment.

The sample was peripheral blood or thyroid tissue (not recorded which). The chain links TRBV19 to TRBJ2-5; 8 bases are shared with TRBD2. The source is an adult man with Graves' hyperthyroidism. CDR3 region: CASRPPGTSQETQYF. The CDR3 DNA sequence: TGTGCCAGCAGGCCACCCGGGACTAGCCAAGAGACCCAGTACTTC. The complete variable domain, with remaining parts taken from reference TRBV19 and TRBJ2-5, reads DGGITQSPKYLFRKEGQNVTLSCEQNLNHDAMYWYRQDPGQGLRLIYYSQIVNDFQKGDIAEGYSVSREKKESFPLTVTSAQKNPTAFYLCASRPPGTSQETQYFGPGTRLLVL.